This T cell receptor (beta chain) was recovered during a study of T cells in Graves' hyperthyroidism and ophthalmopathy (dated by TCRdb to about 2019). Regarding the complete study: Peripheral blood samples were taken at the time of initial diagnosis, prior to any treatment. To identify TCR V-J signatures that set the groups apart, the researchers used a discovery cohort of 90 to 100 patients, made up of under 50 with Graves' ophthalmopathy and 57 with stable Graves' hyperthyroidism. Prospective prediction of ophthalmopathy was tested in an independent validation cohort of fewer than 20 hyperthyroidism patients and 15 to 17 patients who later progressed to ophthalmopathy. The approximately 98 discovery patients were randomly divided into training and test sets at a 7:3 ratio. In several Graves' hyperthyroidism patients, the study also compared T-cell repertoires from thyroid tissue with T-cell repertoires from blood. Once sampling was done, hyperthyroidism patients were given methimazole at a starting dose of 30 mg daily, whereas ophthalmopathy patients were given high-dose intravenous methylprednisolone. The paper reports TCR Vbeta CDR3 sequencing of more than 120 peripheral blood samples: around 45 ophthalmopathy, under 80 hyperthyroidism and around 17 progressor patients. The paper's findings and limits, for the study overall: In validation, progression to ophthalmopathy was predicted by the model with 70.59% sensitivity and around 76% specificity, a median of around 5.9 months before onset. A model built on a 13 V-J signature distinguished ophthalmopathy from stable hyperthyroidism, reaching 87.88% sensitivity and about 81% specificity in cross-validation and 80%/75% in testing. Most expanded thyroid clonotypes (frequency above 0.001) were also found in blood, which suggests that blood repertoires may mirror thyroid immune responses. No statistical method was used to set the sample size in advance, and investigators knew the group allocation.

The TCR beta CDR3 regions were amplified from RNA transcripts. The first round of RT-PCR for the TCR CDR3 was performed with the HTBI primer set and the Qiagen OneStep RT-PCR kit. Libraries were constructed in a second round of multiplex PCR, after which size selection and purification were performed. Paired-end sequencing of the libraries was performed with 100 bp reads on an Illumina HiSeq2000. Regarding the original processing steps: Raw data were processed with SOAPnuke, discarding reads with adapters, uncalled bases, mean Phred below 15, or no exact constant-primer or identifier match. High-quality paired reads were merged using COPE v1.2.5, and each unique nucleotide sequence was defined as a clonotype. Clonotypes were aligned to IMGT TRBV, TRBD and TRBJ reference segments using MiTCR v1.1. The analysis was restricted to V-J combinations with a frequency above 0.0001, which together covered 99% to 99.2% of the repertoires. A TCS score was defined as the ratio between F50 (clonal expansion) and ExV (chaos), using BLOSUM62-based TCRdist between CDR3 peptides within each V-J. Welch's t-statistics and random forest reduced some 510 V-J features to 10 to 15, which were used in a naive Bayes classifier (R e1071). The public reads were run again by TCRdb, first through fastp at Q25 and then through MiXCR, and only productive beta chains were kept. Each entry is one CDR3 protein sequence, shown with its most common DNA and genes. It is TCRdb's table, rather than the study itself, that gives the V and J calls and clone size. Across this sample there are hundreds of thousands of distinct CDR3 sequences, with 14% seen only once. Approximately 10% of the sample lies in the top ten.

In the germline V gene, CDR1 corresponds to KGHDR and CDR2 to SFDVKD. The CDR3 goes from the cysteine to the phenylalanine over 17 residues. The entry retains the CDR3 DNA only, 51 bases that are in frame from base 1. After removal of 5 bases from V and 8 bases from J, the junction retains 13 bases not matched to a gene. Stable Graves' hyperthyroidism was defined as the absence of progression to ophthalmopathy over 18 months of follow-up. The hyperthyroidism patients were between 18 and 65 years old and newly diagnosed, with a disease duration of less than 2 months. Exclusion was applied to patients with uncontrolled infections, other autoimmune diseases, pregnancy or lactation. Diagnoses relied on clinical symptoms, serum thyroxine and TRAb, thyroid ultrasound and orbital computed tomography. PBMCs were separated from over 9 ml of fresh peripheral blood using Ficoll-Paque density gradient centrifugation. Total RNA was extracted using Trizol reagent, and RNA quality was assessed on an Agilent 2100 Bioanalyzer.

Of note for this clonotype: Its antigen is unknown. Within one base of it there is no much larger clone, and no base qualities were kept.

The source is a woman aged 18-30 years with Graves' hyperthyroidism. Sequencing used blood. This receptor chain uses TRBV24-1 and TRBJ2-1, with TRBD2 identical over 11 junction bases. The CDR3 region has the sequence CATSGKTSGKHKDEQFF. The nucleotide sequence reads as follows: TGTGCCACCAGTGGTAAGACTAGCGGGAAGCACAAGGATGAGCAGTTCTTC.